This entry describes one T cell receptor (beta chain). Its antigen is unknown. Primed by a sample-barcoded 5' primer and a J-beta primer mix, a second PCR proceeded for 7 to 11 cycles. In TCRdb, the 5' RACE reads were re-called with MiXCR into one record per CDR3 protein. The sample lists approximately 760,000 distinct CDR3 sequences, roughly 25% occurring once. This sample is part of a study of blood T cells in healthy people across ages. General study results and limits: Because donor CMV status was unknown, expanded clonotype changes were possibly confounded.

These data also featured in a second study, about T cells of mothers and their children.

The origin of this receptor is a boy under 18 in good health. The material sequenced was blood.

The CDR3: CASSSGLSPYEQYF. DNA of the CDR3: TGTGCCAGCAGTTCCGGGCTCTCCCCCTACGAGCAGTACTTC. The chain uses TRBV7-9 and TRBJ2-7; no definite D call. Germline assignment: CDR1 SEHNR and CDR2 FQNEAQ (reference sequence). Between the trimmed V and J ends, which lost 6 bases and 2 bases, there was a span of 14 bases. This CDR3 contains 14 residues.